This T cell receptor (beta chain) was captured by sequencing in a study of control samples from healthy donors and cancer patients. Germline CDR1 is SGHTA and CDR2 is FQGNSA. The ends lost 4 bases at V and 0 bases at J; junction bases unmatched: 5. This CDR3 is built from 15 residues. Libraries were prepared by immunoSEQ multiplex PCR; TCRdb keeps only in-frame clonotypes and omits some of them. The sample lists over 200,000 clones; roughly 87% were seen once. Sequenced material: PBMCs. The genes are TRBV7-2 and TRBJ1-2, with 7 bases lining up with TRBD1. The receptor comes from a woman aged 60-75 years with lung cancer. The chain's CDR3 is CASSSEGATNYGYTF. The CDR3, as DNA: TGTGCCAGCAGCTCAGAGGGGGCCACTAACTATGGCTACACCTTC. The full variable domain, completed using reference TRBV7-2 and TRBJ1-2, is GAGVSQSPSNKVTEKGKDVELRCDPISGHTALYWYRQSLGQGLEFLIYFQGNSAPDKSGLPSDRFSAERTGGSVSTLTIQRTQQEDSAVYLCASSSEGATNYGYTFGSGTRLTVV.